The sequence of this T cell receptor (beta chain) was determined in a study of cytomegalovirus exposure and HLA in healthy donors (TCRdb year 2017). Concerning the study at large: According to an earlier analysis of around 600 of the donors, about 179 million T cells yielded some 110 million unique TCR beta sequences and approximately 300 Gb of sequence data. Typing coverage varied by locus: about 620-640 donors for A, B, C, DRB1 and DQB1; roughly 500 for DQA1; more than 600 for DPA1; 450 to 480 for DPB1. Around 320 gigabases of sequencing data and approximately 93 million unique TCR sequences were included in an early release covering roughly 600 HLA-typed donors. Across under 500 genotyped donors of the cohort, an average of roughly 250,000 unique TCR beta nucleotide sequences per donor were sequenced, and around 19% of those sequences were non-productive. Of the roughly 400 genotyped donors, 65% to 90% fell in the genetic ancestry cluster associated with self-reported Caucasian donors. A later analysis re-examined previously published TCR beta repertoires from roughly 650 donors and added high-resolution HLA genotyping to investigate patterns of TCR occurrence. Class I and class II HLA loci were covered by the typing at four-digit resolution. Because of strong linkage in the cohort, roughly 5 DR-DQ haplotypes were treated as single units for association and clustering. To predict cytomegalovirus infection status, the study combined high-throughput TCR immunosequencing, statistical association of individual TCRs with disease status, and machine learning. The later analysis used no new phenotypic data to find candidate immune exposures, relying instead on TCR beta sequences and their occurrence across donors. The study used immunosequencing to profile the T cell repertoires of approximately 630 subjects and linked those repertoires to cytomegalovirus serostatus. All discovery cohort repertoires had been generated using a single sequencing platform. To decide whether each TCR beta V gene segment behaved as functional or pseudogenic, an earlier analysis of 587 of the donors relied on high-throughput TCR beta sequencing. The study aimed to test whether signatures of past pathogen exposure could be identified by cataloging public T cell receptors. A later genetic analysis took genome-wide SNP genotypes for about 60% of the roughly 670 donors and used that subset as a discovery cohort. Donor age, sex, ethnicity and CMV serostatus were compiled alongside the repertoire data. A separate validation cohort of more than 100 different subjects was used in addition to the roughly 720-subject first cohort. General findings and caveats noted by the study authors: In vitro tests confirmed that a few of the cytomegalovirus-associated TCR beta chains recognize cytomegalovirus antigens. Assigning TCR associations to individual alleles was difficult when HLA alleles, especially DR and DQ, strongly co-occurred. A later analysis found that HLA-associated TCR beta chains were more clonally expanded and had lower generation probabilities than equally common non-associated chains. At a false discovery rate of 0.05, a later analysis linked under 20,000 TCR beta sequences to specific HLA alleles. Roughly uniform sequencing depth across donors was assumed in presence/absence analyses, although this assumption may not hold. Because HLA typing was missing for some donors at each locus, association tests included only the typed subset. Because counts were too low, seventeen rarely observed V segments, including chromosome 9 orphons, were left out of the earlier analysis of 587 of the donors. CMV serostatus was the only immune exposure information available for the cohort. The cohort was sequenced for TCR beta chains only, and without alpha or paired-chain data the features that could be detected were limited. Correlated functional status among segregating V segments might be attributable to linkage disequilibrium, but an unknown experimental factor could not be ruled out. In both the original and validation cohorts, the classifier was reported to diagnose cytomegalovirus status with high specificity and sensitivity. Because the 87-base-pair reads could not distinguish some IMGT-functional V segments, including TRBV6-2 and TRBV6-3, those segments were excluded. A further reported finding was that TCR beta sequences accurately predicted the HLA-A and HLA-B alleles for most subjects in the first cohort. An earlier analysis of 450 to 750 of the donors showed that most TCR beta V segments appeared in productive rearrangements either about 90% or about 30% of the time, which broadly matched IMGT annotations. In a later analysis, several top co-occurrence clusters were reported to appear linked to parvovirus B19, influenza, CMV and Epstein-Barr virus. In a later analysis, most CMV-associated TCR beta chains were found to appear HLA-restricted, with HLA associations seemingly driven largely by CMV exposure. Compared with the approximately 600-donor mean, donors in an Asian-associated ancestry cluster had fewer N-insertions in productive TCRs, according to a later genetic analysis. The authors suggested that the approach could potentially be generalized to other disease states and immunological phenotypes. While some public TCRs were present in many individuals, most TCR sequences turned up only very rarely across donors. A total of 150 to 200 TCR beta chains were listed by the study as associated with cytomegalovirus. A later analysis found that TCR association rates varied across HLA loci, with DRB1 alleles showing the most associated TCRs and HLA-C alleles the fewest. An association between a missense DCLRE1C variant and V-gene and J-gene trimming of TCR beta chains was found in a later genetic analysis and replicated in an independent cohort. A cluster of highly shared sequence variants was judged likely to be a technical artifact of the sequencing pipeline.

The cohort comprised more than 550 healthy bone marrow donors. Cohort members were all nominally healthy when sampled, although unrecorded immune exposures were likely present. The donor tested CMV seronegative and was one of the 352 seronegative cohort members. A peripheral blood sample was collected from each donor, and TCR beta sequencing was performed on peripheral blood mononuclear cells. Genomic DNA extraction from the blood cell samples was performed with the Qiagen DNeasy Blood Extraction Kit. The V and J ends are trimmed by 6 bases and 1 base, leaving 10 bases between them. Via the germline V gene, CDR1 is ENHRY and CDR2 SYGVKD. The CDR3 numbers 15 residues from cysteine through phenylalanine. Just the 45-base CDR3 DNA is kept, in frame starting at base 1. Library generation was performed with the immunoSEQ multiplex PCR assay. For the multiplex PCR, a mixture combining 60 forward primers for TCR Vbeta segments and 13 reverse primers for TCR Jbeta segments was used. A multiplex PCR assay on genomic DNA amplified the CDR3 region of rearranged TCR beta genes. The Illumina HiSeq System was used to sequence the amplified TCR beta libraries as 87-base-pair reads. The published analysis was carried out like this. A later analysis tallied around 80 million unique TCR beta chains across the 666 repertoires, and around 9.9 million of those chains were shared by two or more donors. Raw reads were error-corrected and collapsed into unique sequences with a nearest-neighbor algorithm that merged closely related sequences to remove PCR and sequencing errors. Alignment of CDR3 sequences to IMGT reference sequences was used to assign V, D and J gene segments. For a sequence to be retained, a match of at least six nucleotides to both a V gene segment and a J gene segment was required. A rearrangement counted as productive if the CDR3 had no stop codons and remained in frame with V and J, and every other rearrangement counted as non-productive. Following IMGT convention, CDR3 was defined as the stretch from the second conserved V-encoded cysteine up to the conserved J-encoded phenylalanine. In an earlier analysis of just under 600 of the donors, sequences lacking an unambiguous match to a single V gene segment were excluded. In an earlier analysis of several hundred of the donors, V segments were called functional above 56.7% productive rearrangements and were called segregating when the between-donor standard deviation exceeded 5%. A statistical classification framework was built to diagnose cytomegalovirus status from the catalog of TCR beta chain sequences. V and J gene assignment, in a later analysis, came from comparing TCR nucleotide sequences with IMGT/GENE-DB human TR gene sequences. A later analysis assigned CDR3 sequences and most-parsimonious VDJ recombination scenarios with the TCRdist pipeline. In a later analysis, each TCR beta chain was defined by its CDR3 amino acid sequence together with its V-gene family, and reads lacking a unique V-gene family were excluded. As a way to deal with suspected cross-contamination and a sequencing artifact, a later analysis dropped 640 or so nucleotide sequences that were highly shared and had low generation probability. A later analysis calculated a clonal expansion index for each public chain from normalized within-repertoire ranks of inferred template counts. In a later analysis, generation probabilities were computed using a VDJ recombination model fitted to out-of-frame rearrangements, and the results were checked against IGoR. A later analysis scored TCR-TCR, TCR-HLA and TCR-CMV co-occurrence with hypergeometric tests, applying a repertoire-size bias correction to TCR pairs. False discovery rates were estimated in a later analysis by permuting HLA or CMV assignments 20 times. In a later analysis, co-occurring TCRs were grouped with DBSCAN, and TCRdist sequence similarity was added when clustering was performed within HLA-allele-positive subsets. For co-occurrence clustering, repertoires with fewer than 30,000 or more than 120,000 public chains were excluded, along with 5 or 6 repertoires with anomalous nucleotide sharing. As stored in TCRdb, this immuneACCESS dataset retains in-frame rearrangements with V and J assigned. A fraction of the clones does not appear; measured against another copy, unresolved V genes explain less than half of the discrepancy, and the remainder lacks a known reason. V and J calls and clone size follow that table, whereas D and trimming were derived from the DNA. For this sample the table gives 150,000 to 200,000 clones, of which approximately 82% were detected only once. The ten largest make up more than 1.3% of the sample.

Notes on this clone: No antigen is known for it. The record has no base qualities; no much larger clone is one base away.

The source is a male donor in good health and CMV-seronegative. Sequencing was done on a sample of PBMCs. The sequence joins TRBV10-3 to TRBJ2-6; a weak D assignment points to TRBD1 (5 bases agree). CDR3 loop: CAISKQESGANVLTF. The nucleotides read TGTGCCATCAGCAAACAGGAGTCTGGGGCCAACGTCCTGACTTTC.